One and the same sample provided the 32 T cell receptor beta chains below, sequenced in a study of regulatory T cells in long-lasting Graves disease (dated by TCRdb to about 2021). What the time point label conveys for this sample: newly diagnosed GD, antithyroid drugs for less than 3 months. RNA was extracted from PBMCs in TRIzol for both TCR sequencing and RNA sequencing. The method behind the library was multiplex PCR. For sequencing, an Illumina HiSeq 4000 was employed. iRepertoire HTBI primers and Arm-PCR amplification of CDR3 regions were used to construct TCR beta libraries. TCRdb applied fastp at Q25 and MiXCR to the public reads, then kept only in-frame beta chains. A single entry per CDR3 protein holds the most common genes and DNA from its merged rows. The sample includes fewer than 500,000 distinct CDR3 sequences, with roughly 15% observed a single time. Roughly an eighth of the sample goes to the ten largest clones.

These data were also filed under a second study, of T cells in Graves' hyperthyroidism and ophthalmopathy.

The sequences come from peripheral blood mononuclear cells (PBMCs), collected at new diagnosis, from a patient treated with antithyroid drugs. The receptor set was obtained from a man in his forties or fifties with Graves disease. Donor details come from another sample of the same person, matched by shared clones.

This clonotype turned up a few times. DNA for the CDR3: TGCAGTGCTAGAGATGGGGGCGGGGGCGCAATTAATTCACCCCTCCACTTT. Its protein product is CSARDGGGGAINSPLHF. The rearrangement uses TRBV20-1 and TRBJ1-6; a weak D match, TRBD1 (6 bases). The CDR3 has 17 residues. V lost 0 bases to trimming and J lost 6 bases, with 18 bases between them. Germline V lookup: CDR1 DFQATT, CDR2 SNEGSKA (reference sequence).

This clonotype appeared a few times. The rearrangement uses TRBV29-1 and TRBJ2-7; 7 positions match TRBD1. Germline V gene data show CDR1 as SQVTM and CDR2 as ANQGSEA. The CDR3 extends over 12 amino acids. V shed 5 bases and J 2 bases; nucleotides not matched to a gene: 3. CDR3 protein: CSVLGTAYEQYF. CDR3 DNA: TGCAGCGTTTTAGGGACAGCCTACGAGCAGTACTTC.

This clonotype was picked up many times. This chain connects TRBV7-2 to TRBJ2-1, with D maybe TRBD2 (6 bases). The CDR3 sequence is 13 residues long. Germline CDR1 reads SGHTA; CDR2 reads FQGNSA. The V and J ends lost 5 bases and 10 bases respectively, with 15 bases between them. The CDR3 here is CASSNKRAGEQFF. The CDR3 DNA sequence: TGTGCCAGCAGCAACAAGCGGGCAGGGGAGCAGTTCTTC.

This clonotype was seen only a few times. The chain uses TRBV28 and TRBJ2-5; TRBD2 agrees at 9 bases. The DNA matches TRBJ2-7 better at its end, which makes the J call doubtful. This CDR3 contains 14 residues. Per germline, CDR1 MDHEN and CDR2 SYDVKM. The CDR3 DNA reads as TGTGCCATGTCTGGGAGCGGGAGGTCCTACGAGCAGTACTTC. This sequence encodes CAMSGSGRSYEQYF.

This clonotype has a count of ten or more. J is TRBJ2-3 and V is TRBV5-1; maybe TRBD2 (5 bases). Per the germline V gene, CDR1 is SGHRS and CDR2 is YFSETQ. The CDR3 spans 15 residues. Trimming removed 0 bases at V and 2 bases at J, with 10 bases between. CDR3 DNA: TGCGCCAGCAGCTTGGGCGGGTACAACACAGATACGCAGTATTTT. Protein: CASSLGGYNTDTQYF.

Only a few counts were recorded for this clonotype. The chain couples TRBV5-8 to TRBJ2-4, with 10 bases lining up with TRBD1. The germline V gene encodes CDR1 SGHTS and CDR2 YDEGEE. Trimming at V came to 2 bases and at J to 1 base, leaving 3 bases not matched to a gene. The CDR3 contains 16 residues. The CDR3 sequence is CASSLPGQGAKNIQYF. In nucleotides, the CDR3 is TGTGCCAGCAGCTTACCGGGACAGGGGGCCAAAAACATTCAGTACTTC.

This clonotype was detected many times. The rearrangement links TRBV6-1 to TRBJ2-5; D is undetermined. Trimming pared 4 bases from V and 5 bases from J, leaving 17 bases between. Germline CDR1 reads MNHNS; CDR2 reads SASEGT. CDR3 length equals 15 residues. The CDR3 loop reads CASSVFPTDSETQYF. Written as DNA, the CDR3 is TGTGCCAGCAGTGTGTTCCCCACAGACTCCGAGACCCAGTACTTC.

This clonotype was observed a few times. The J gene is TRBJ2-1, the V gene TRBV4-1; TRBD1 matches at 9 bases. This CDR3 has 16 amino acids. The V and J ends lost 1 base and 8 bases, in that order; junction bases with no gene match: 9. Germline V gene lookup returns CDR1 MGHRA and CDR2 YSYEKL. The chain's CDR3 is CASSQGWGQGVDEQFF. The CDR3 region has the DNA TGCGCCAGCAGCCAAGGGTGGGGACAGGGTGTCGATGAGCAGTTCTTC.

This clonotype came up many times. This chain links TRBV27 with TRBJ2-7; a weak D match, TRBD1 (5 bases). The germline V and J ends were trimmed by 8 bases and 2 bases, with 13 bases remaining between them. Germline assignment: CDR1 MNHEY and CDR2 SMNVEV (reference sequence). CDR3 length equals 13 residues. The CDR3 region has the DNA TGTGCCAGCCGAAGACAGATCACCTACGAGCAGTACTTC. Protein: CASRRQITYEQYF.

Ten or more counts support this clonotype. This chain uses TRBV5-5 with TRBJ2-5, with 8 bases lining up with TRBD1. Germline V gene lookup returns CDR1 SGHKS and CDR2 YYEKEE (reference sequence). CDR3 length: 13 residues. V lost 3 bases and J lost 5; bases outside the gene matches: 3. Written as DNA, the CDR3 is TGTGCCAGCAGCTCCTGGGACAGGGAGACCCAGTACTTC. This gives the protein CASSSWDRETQYF.

This clonotype was recorded at least ten times. The V and J genes are TRBV9 and TRBJ2-7; 9 bases agree with TRBD2. V lost 0 bases and J lost 2; bases outside the gene matches: 3. The CDR3 runs 15 residues. Per germline, CDR1 SGDLS and CDR2 YYNGEE. CDR3 residues: CASSVEAGGTYEQYF. The DNA for the CDR3 is TGTGCCAGCAGCGTAGAGGCGGGAGGGACCTACGAGCAGTACTTC. The variable domain in full, completed from reference TRBV9 and TRBJ2-7, reads DSGVTQTPKHLITATGQRVTLRCSPRSGDLSVYWYQQSLDQGLQFLIQYYNGEERAKGNILERFSAQQFPDLHSELNLSSLELGDSALYFCASSVEAGGTYEQYFGPGTRLTVT.

This clonotype was seen at least ten times. V is TRBV28 and J is TRBJ2-1; 8 bases are shared with TRBD2. Germline V gene lookup returns CDR1 MDHEN and CDR2 SYDVKM. The CDR3 is made up of 19 amino acids. Trimming cost V 4 bases and J 3 bases; bases outside gene matches: 17. CDR3 bases: TGTGCCAGCAGTTCTATGATAGGCTCGGGGGGGATCTACTACAATGAGCAGTTCTTC. Its translation is CASSSMIGSGGIYYNEQFF. The full variable domain, in which reference TRBV28 and TRBJ2-1 provide the parts outside the CDR3, is DVKVTQSSRYLVKRTGEKVFLECVQDMDHENMFWYRQDPGLGLRLIYFSYDVKMKEKGDIPEGYSVSREKKERFSLILESASTNQTSMYLCASSSMIGSGGIYYNEQFFGPGTRLTVL.

There are many counts of this clonotype. CDR3 residues: CASSPRGGSSSRLFF. The CDR3 DNA reads TGTGCCAGCAGCCCCCGAGGGGGGTCCTCCTCGAGACTGTTTTTT. V is TRBV28 and J is TRBJ1-4, with D maybe TRBD1 (6 bases). The CDR3 loop spans 15 amino acids. Germline loops: CDR1 MDHEN, CDR2 SYDVKM. V was shortened by 6 bases and J by 13 bases, with 24 bases between the two germline ends.

V is TRBV28 and J is TRBJ1-5; 10 nucleotides match TRBD1. The CDR3 contains 15 residues. Germline CDR1 reads MDHEN; CDR2 reads SYDVKM. The trim removed 5 bases at V and 7 bases at J, leaving 8 bases unmatched. The CDR3 region is CASSPPTGGLQPQHF. Here the CDR3 DNA reads TGTGCCAGCAGTCCTCCGACAGGGGGCTTACAGCCCCAGCATTTT.

This clonotype was found many times. The rearrangement links TRBV13 to TRBJ1-1; D unclear. This CDR3 comprises 14 residues. The V and J ends lost 3 bases and 0 bases respectively, with 8 bases between them. The germline CDR1 and CDR2 sequences are PRHDT and FYEKMQ (reference sequence). Here the CDR3 reads CASSFGKVNTEAFF. The CDR3 DNA reads as TGTGCCAGCAGCTTTGGGAAGGTGAACACTGAAGCTTTCTTT.

The chain has TRBV7-6 and TRBJ2-5, with 8 bases matching TRBD2. The CDR3 is made up of 16 amino acids. V lost 1 base and J lost 4; bases outside the gene matches: 8. Germline CDR1 SGHVS, CDR2 FNYEAQ. CDR3 loop: CASSLGAGAPTETQYF. CDR3 bases: TGTGCCAGCAGCTTAGGAGCGGGGGCCCCGACAGAGACCCAGTACTTC.

This clonotype came up many times. CDR3 DNA sequence: TGTGCCAGCAGCCAAGAATGGGACATAACCTACGAGCAGTACTTC. Residues: CASSQEWDITYEQYF. The gene calls are TRBV3-1 and TRBJ2-7; possible D gene TRBD1, 6 bases. Germline CDR1 and CDR2: LGHDT and YNNKEL (reference sequence). This CDR3 comprises 15 residues. The ends were cut back, 0 bases at V and 2 bases at J, with 11 bases in the middle.

The sample holds many counts of this clonotype. V is TRBV5-6 and J is TRBJ1-2; 7 bases agree with TRBD1. V lost 4 bases to trimming and J lost 8 bases; unmatched junction nucleotides: 11. CDR3 length equals 14 residues. Per the germline V gene, CDR1 is SGHDT and CDR2 is YYEEEE. CDR3 coding DNA: TGTGCCAGCAGCGTAGACAGGGAAAGTTGGGGCTACACCTTC. Protein: CASSVDRESWGYTF.

At least ten counts were recorded for this clonotype. The rearrangement joins TRBV27 to TRBJ1-1; tentative D call: TRBD1 (5 bases). V dropped 4 bases and J dropped 5 bases, with 11 bases sitting between them. Germline CDR1 reads MNHEY; CDR2 reads SMNVEV (reference sequence). There are 13 residues in the CDR3. CDR3 sequence: CASSYGGGTEAFF. CDR3 DNA sequence: TGTGCCAGCAGTTACGGGGGGGGAACTGAAGCTTTCTTT.

This clonotype was detected a few times. V is TRBV6-5 and J is TRBJ2-7, with D possibly matching TRBD1 (6 bases). The germline V and J ends were trimmed by 1 base and 6 bases, with 10 bases remaining between them. The germline V gene has CDR1 MNHEY and CDR2 SVGAGI. CDR3 size: 13 residues. The CDR3 loop reads CASSYLQGREQYF. The DNA of the CDR3 is TGTGCCAGCAGTTACTTACAGGGCCGCGAGCAGTACTTC.

This clonotype has more than one count but fewer than ten. The chain employs TRBV5-5 and TRBJ1-2; TRBD1 matches 10 bases. Trimming cost V 0 bases and J 3 bases; bases outside gene matches: 2. The CDR3 contains 15 residues. Germline lookup yields CDR1 SGHKS and CDR2 YYEKEE (reference sequence). CDR3 sequence: CASSLVGTGDYGYTF. The CDR3 DNA reads as TGTGCCAGCAGCTTGGTAGGGACAGGGGACTATGGCTACACCTTC.

This clonotype has a count of ten or more. The chain combines TRBV2 with TRBJ2-1; D is undetermined. The CDR3 sequence is 14 residues long. V was pared by 8 bases and J by 6 bases, with 17 bases between. Per the germline V gene, CDR1 is SNHLY and CDR2 is FYNNEI. The CDR3: CASRQSNQRNEQFF. DNA of the CDR3: TGTGCCAGCCGTCAAAGTAACCAGCGCAATGAGCAGTTCTTC.

This clonotype has a count of ten or more. The chain couples TRBV7-8 to TRBJ2-5; 9 positions match TRBD1. The germline CDR1 and CDR2 sequences are SGHVS and FQNEAQ. Germline trimming cut 5 bases from V and 2 bases from J; bases unmatched to any gene: 6. There are 15 residues in the CDR3. DNA of the CDR3: TGTGCCAGCAGCAAACGGACAGGGGTGCAAGAGACCCAGTACTTC. Its protein is CASSKRTGVQETQYF.

This clonotype was detected many times. This rearrangement joins TRBV12-3 or TRBV12-4 to TRBJ2-7; 11 bases line up with TRBD2. The CDR3 contains 17 residues. The V segment lost 1 base and the J segment 7 bases; nucleotides outside the gene matches: 12. The CDR3 reads CASSLGLAGNLGGEQYF. As DNA, the CDR3 is TGTGCCAGCAGTTTAGGACTAGCGGGAAACCTCGGGGGAGAGCAGTACTTC.

This clonotype occurred a few times. The V and J genes are TRBV20-1 and TRBJ1-6; TRBD1 might be the D (6 bases). CDR3 length: 12 amino acids. Germline-derived CDR1 and CDR2 are DFQATT and SNEGSKA (reference sequence). The germline V and J ends were trimmed by 5 bases and 7 bases, with 9 bases remaining between them. CDR3 region: CSAAGGNSPLHF. The CDR3 DNA follows: TGCAGTGCTGCCGGGGGCAATTCACCCCTCCACTTT.

This clonotype was observed a handful of times. The genes are TRBV7-3 and TRBJ2-2, with 7 positions matching TRBD1. CDR1 is SGHTA and CDR2 is FQGTGA in the germline V gene. The trim removed 4 bases at V and 7 bases at J, leaving 3 bases unmatched. This CDR3 is built from 13 residues. The CDR3 loop is CASSSDRIGELFF. The CDR3 region has the DNA TGTGCCAGCAGCTCGGACAGGATCGGGGAGCTGTTTTTT. Full variable domain (missing parts from reference TRBV7-3 and TRBJ2-2): GAGVSQTPSNKVTEKGKYVELRCDPISGHTALYWYRQSLGQGPEFLIYFQGTGAADDSGLPNDRFFAVRPEGSVSTLKIQRTERGDSAVYLCASSSDRIGELFFGEGSRLTVL.

This clonotype was found a few times. The rearrangement joins TRBV20-1 to TRBJ2-3; no definite D call. Germline CDR1 and CDR2: DFQATT and SNEGSKA (reference sequence). V dropped 2 bases and J dropped 8 bases, with 8 bases sitting between them. This CDR3 contains 11 residues. DNA of the CDR3: TGCAGTGCTAGAAGCCCGGCTACGCAGTATTTT. Translated, it gives CSARSPATQYF.

This clonotype was counted once. The J gene is TRBJ2-2, the V gene TRBV27; no definite D call. Germline loops: CDR1 MNHEY, CDR2 SMNVEV (reference sequence). The ends were cut back, 2 bases at V and 4 bases at J, with 17 bases in the middle. The CDR3 runs 17 residues. The CDR3 DNA reads TGTGCCAGCAGTTTAACTCCTCCTGGGGTTTCCACCGGGGAGCTGTTTTTT. It codes for CASSLTPPGVSTGELFF.

In this sample, this clonotype turned up a few times. The chain combines TRBV7-9 with TRBJ1-4; D ambiguous. This CDR3 has 13 residues. Germline V gene data show CDR1 as SEHNR and CDR2 as FQNEAQ (reference sequence). The V end lost 4 bases, the J end lost 5 bases, and 8 bases lay between the germline ends. The CDR3 loop is CASSYSRNEKLFF. CDR3 coding DNA: TGTGCCAGCAGCTACTCGAGAAATGAAAAACTGTTTTTT.

The chain combines TRBV5-5 with TRBJ2-2, with D possibly TRBD1 on 6 matching bases. Looked up from germline, CDR1 is SGHKS and CDR2 is YYEKEE (reference sequence). The CDR3 runs 15 residues. V was shortened by 3 bases and J by 0 bases, with 9 bases between the two germline ends. The CDR3 sequence is CASSSDSSNTGELFF. DNA of the CDR3: TGTGCCAGCAGCTCGGACAGTTCGAACACCGGGGAGCTGTTTTTT.

This clonotype occurred many times. The V gene is TRBV28, the J gene TRBJ2-1; tentative D call: TRBD2 (6 bases). Trimming took off 7 bases at V and 7 bases at J, with 17 bases between the two ends. Germline CDR1 and CDR2: MDHEN and SYDVKM. The length of the CDR3 is 14 residues. The CDR3: CASTAGPTDNEQFF. Here the CDR3 DNA reads TGTGCCAGCACGGCGGGGCCTACAGATAATGAGCAGTTCTTC.

This clonotype was found many times. The chain employs TRBV10-3 and TRBJ2-3; 7 bases map to TRBD2. The CDR3 runs to 14 residues. With 0 bases clipped from V and 9 bases from J, the junction kept 6 bases outside the gene matches. Germline-derived CDR1 and CDR2 are ENHRY and SYGVKD. In DNA, the CDR3 is TGTGCCATCAGTGAGTCGTCTAGCGGACAAACGCAGTATTTT. It codes for CAISESSSGQTQYF.